This TCR beta chain was retrieved from a study of shared clonotypes between healthy human individuals. Germline lookup yields CDR1 SGHNT and CDR2 YYREEE (reference sequence). This CDR3 has 16 residues. The junction had 8 bases not matched to a gene; V was cut back by 3 bases and J by 2 bases. Each cell subset's genomic DNA was divided evenly among several immunoSEQ plates. Clones were read by immunoSEQ multiplex PCR, and TCRdb kept only the in-frame ones, dropping some. The top ten hold over 0.1% of the sample, which has 2 million to 2.5 million clones, under 97% seen once. The sample was naive CD4+ T cells sorted from blood. Described subset: CD45RA+ positively selected. This receptor was obtained from a man between 18 and 35 years old in good health. J is TRBJ2-5 and V is TRBV5-4, with TRBD1 matching 9 bases. The CDR3 loop reads CASSWPGQGRQETQYF. DNA of the CDR3: TGTGCCAGCAGCTGGCCGGGACAGGGACGGCAAGAGACCCAGTACTTC.